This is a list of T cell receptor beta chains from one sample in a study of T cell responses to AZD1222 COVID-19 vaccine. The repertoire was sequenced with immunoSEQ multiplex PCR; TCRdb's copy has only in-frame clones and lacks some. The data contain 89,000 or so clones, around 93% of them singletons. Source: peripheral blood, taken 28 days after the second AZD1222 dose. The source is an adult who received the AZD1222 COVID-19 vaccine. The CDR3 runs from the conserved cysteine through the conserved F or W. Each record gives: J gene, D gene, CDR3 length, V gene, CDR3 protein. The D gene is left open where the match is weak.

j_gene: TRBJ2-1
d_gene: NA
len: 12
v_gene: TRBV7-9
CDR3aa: CASSWDYNEQFF

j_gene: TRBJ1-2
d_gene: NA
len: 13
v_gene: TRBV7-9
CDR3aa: CASSWSGVDGYTF

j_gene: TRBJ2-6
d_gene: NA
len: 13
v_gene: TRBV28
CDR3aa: CATGRSGANVLTF

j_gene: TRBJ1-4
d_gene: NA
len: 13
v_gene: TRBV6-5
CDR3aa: CASSPGTTEKLFF

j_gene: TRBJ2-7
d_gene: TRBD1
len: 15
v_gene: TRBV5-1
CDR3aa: CASSLEGQGSYEQYF

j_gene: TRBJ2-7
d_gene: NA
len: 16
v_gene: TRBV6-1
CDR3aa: CASSGAGTPGAYEQYF

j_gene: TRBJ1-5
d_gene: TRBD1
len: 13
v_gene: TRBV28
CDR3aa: CASRTGGNQPQHF

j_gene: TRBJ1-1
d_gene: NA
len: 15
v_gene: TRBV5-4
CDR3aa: CASSLKRGDNTEAFF

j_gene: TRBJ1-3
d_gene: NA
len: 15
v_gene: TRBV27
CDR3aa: CASSFTNNRAYPIYF

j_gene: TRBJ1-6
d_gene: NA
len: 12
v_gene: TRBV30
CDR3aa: CAWSVLNSPLHF

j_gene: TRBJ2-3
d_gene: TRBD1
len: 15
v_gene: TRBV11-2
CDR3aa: CASSPTTGWGDTQYF

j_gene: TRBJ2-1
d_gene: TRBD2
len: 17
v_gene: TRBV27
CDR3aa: CASSPPRTSGSYNEQFF

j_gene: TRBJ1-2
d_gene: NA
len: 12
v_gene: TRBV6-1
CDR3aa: CASSPGDYGYTF

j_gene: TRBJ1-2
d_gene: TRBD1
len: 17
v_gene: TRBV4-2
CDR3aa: CASSPLGQGLGSYGYTF

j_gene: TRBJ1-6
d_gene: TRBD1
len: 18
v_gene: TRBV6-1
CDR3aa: CASSGTGYASSYNSPLHF

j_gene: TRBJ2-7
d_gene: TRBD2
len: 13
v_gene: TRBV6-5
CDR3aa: CASSQREGDEQYF

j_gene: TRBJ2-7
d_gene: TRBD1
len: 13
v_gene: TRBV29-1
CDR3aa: CSVGRQGTDEQYF

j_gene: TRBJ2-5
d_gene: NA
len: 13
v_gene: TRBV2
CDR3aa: CASKKRPQETQYF

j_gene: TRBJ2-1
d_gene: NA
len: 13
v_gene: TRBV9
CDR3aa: CASSVGGRDPQFF

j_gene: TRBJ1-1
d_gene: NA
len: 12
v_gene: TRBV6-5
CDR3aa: CASSYSNTEAFF

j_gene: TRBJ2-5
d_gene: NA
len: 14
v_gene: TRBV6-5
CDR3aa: CASTSEGSRETQYF

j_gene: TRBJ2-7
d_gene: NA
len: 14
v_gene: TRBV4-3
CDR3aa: CASSQDTRSYEQYF

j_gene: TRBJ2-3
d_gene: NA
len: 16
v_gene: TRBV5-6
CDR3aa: CASTYRGTRSTDTQYF

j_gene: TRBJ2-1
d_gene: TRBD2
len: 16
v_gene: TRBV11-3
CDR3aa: CASSEAGALNFNEQFF

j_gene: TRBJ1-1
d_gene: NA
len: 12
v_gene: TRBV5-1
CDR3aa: CASNPGNTEAFF

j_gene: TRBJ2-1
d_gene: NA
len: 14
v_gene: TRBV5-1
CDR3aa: CASSLGTAGDEQFF

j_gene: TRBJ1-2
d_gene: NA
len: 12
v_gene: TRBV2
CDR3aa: CASSPRTGYHTF

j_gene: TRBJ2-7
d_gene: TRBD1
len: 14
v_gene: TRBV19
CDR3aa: CASSMGQGAYEQYF

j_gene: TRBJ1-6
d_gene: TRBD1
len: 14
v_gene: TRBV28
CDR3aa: CASSGGQHNSPLHF

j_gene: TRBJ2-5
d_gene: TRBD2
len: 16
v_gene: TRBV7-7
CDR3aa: CASSSGLGLAQETQYF

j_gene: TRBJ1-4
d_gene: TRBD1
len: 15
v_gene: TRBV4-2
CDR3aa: CASSQVQTGDEKLFF

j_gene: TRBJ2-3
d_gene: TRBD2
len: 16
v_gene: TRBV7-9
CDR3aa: CASSWPSGTSTDTQYF

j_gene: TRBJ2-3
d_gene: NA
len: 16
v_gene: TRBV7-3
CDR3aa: CASSLRLADATDTQYF

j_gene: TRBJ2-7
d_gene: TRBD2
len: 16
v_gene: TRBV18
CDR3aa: CASSPILAGVSYEQYF

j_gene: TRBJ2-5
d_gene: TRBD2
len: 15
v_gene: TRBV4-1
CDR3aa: CASSLGLVDKETQYF

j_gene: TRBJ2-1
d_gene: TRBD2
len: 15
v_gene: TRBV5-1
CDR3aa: CASSLLAGQNNEQFF

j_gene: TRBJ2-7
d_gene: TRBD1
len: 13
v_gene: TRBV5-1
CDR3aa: CASSFGTGHEQYF

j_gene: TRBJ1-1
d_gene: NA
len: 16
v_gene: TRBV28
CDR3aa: CASSSVARSRDTEAFF

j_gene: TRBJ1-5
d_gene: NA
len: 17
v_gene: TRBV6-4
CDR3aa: CASSDPSDSLDNQPQHF

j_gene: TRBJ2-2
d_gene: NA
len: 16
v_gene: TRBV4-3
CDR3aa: CASSQGAGANTGELFF

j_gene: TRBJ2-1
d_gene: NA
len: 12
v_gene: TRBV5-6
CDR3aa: CASSWGLGAQFF

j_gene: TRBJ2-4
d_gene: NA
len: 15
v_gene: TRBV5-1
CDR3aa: CASSLGPEGGSIQYF

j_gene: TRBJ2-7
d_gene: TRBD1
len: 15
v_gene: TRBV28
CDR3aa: CASTMLGTGNYEQYF

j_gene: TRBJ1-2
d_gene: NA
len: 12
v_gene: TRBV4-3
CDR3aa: CASSQDRSRYTF

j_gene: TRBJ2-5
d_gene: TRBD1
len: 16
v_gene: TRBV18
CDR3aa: CASSLDVGTGGETQYF

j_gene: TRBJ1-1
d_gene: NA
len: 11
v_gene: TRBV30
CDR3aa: CAWGRTDEAFF

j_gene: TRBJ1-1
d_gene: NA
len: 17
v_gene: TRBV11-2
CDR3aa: CASSFPSLHRTVSEAFF

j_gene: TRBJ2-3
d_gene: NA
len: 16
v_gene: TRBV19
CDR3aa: CASSSFLRARADTQYF

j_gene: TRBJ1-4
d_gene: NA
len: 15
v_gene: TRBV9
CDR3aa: CASSIGQTTNEKLFF

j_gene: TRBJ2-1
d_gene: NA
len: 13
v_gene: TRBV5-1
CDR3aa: CATRSSQGSEQFF

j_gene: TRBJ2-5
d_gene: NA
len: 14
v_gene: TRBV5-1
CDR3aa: CASSLAVGLETQYF

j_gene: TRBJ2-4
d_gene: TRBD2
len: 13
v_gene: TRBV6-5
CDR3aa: CASSPPGGNIQYF

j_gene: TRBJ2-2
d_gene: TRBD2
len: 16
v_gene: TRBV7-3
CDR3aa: CASSLTGLADTGELFF

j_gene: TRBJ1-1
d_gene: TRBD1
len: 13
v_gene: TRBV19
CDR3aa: CASSVDRATEAFF

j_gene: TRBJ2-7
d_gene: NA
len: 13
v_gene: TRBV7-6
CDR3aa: CASSREDRGEQYF

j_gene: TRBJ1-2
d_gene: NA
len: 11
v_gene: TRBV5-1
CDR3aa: CASSLTGDYTF

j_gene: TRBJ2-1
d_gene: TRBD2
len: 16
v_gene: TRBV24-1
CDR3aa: CATSAGSGSSYNEQFF